This TCR beta chain was observed in a study of shared clonotypes between healthy human individuals. Profiled with immunoSEQ multiplex PCR; TCRdb holds only in-frame clones, not every one. Of about 2.4 million clones in the sample, approximately 94% were seen once. The CDR3 extends over 15 amino acids. Germline loops: CDR1 SGHVS, CDR2 FQNEAQ. J gave up 6 bases and V 7 bases, and 12 bases lay outside the gene matches. The V gene is TRBV7-8, the J gene TRBJ2-7, with 10 bases that match TRBD2. The sequence was obtained from a man aged 18 to 30 in good health. The sequencing input was naive CD4+ T cells sorted from blood. The sample's subset: CD45RA+ positively selected. CDR3 DNA: TGTGCCAGCACCACTCCGGCTAGCGGGAGAGGCGAGCAGTACTTC. Translated: CASTTPASGRGEQYF.